The rows below give T cell receptor beta chains drawn from one sample of a study of Ad26.COV2.S vaccination and SARS-CoV-2 variants. Assay: immunoSEQ multiplex PCR; the TCRdb copy retains only in-frame clones and omits some. The table shows fewer than 400,000 clones, with around 90% occurring only once. The source material was peripheral blood, sampled in a trial of Ad26.COV2.S vaccine versus placebo. Receptors originate from a person between 18 and 59 years old who received the Ad26.COV2.S COVID-19 vaccine or a placebo. CDR3s include the opening cysteine and the closing phenylalanine or tryptophan. D genes are given only for firm matches. Size values are once, few and many counts, or a class for expanded clones, and some rows have none.

D gene: NA
J gene: TRBJ1-5
V gene: TRBV6-5
clone size: NA
CDR3 DNA: TGTGCCAGCAGGAATCAGGGAGGTCAGCCCCAGCATTTT
CDR3 protein: CASRNQGGQPQHF

D gene: NA
J gene: TRBJ1-5
V gene: TRBV6-6
clone size: NA
CDR3 DNA: TGTGCCAGCATCACCGCGGGGTATAGCAATCAGCCCCAGCATTTT
CDR3 protein: CASITAGYSNQPQHF

D gene: NA
J gene: TRBJ1-1
V gene: TRBV30
clone size: once
CDR3 DNA: TGTGCCTGGATACCCAGGGTGCTGAACACTGAAGCTTTCTTT
CDR3 protein: CAWIPRVLNTEAFF

D gene: TRBD1
J gene: TRBJ1-6
V gene: TRBV6-5
clone size: NA
CDR3 DNA: TGTGCCAGCAGCGCGGGACAGTCTTCACCCCTCCACTTT
CDR3 protein: CASSAGQSSPLHF

D gene: NA
J gene: TRBJ2-5
V gene: TRBV7-9
clone size: NA
CDR3 DNA: TGTGCCAGCAGACATGACAGGCAACAAGAGACCCAGTACTTC
CDR3 protein: CASRHDRQQETQYF

D gene: TRBD1
J gene: TRBJ2-2
V gene: TRBV29-1
clone size: NA
CDR3 DNA: TGCAGCGCCCGAGGACAGGGTGCCACCGGGGAGCTGTTTTTT
CDR3 protein: CSARGQGATGELFF

D gene: NA
J gene: TRBJ2-7
V gene: TRBV29-1
clone size: NA
CDR3 DNA: TGCAGCGTGCAGCGACTAGGGGGGGAGCAGTACTTC
CDR3 protein: CSVQRLGGEQYF

D gene: TRBD1
J gene: TRBJ2-5
V gene: TRBV12-3/TRBV12-4
clone size: NA
CDR3 DNA: TGTGCCAGCCGGGACAGGGGAAGGGGGACCCAGTACTTC
CDR3 protein: CASRDRGRGTQYF

D gene: NA
J gene: TRBJ1-4
V gene: TRBV28
clone size: NA
CDR3 DNA: TGTGCCAGCAGTTTTTTGAAGGAAACGAATGAAAAACTGTTTTTT
CDR3 protein: CASSFLKETNEKLFF

D gene: NA
J gene: TRBJ2-3
V gene: TRBV3-1/TRBV3-2
clone size: NA
CDR3 DNA: TGTGCCAGCAGCCCTCATCCGGGACTCCGTCACACAGATACGCAGTATTTT
CDR3 protein: CASSPHPGLRHTDTQYF

D gene: TRBD1
J gene: TRBJ1-3
V gene: TRBV7-2
clone size: once
CDR3 DNA: TGTGCCAGCAGTCCCGGACAGGGGGCTGGAAACACCATATATTTT
CDR3 protein: CASSPGQGAGNTIYF

D gene: TRBD1
J gene: TRBJ1-1
V gene: TRBV5-8
clone size: NA
CDR3 DNA: TGTGCCAGCAGCTTGTCAAAACTCAGGGGGCTTGGGACTGAAGCTTTCTTT
CDR3 protein: CASSLSKLRGLGTEAFF

D gene: NA
J gene: TRBJ1-1
V gene: TRBV29-1
clone size: NA
CDR3 DNA: TGCAGCGTTGTCGACAGAACGAACACTGAAGCTTTCTTT
CDR3 protein: CSVVDRTNTEAFF

D gene: NA
J gene: TRBJ1-2
V gene: TRBV2
clone size: NA
CDR3 DNA: TGTGCCAGCATCCCAGACAGGAGTGACTATGGCTACACCTTC
CDR3 protein: CASIPDRSDYGYTF

D gene: NA
J gene: TRBJ2-3
V gene: TRBV6-6
clone size: NA
CDR3 DNA: TGTGCCAGCAGTTACCCCCCGGAAACGCAGTATTTT
CDR3 protein: CASSYPPETQYF

D gene: NA
J gene: TRBJ1-1
V gene: TRBV27
clone size: few
CDR3 DNA: TGTGCCAGCAGTTTAAGTGGGGGGAACACTGAAGCTTTCTTT
CDR3 protein: CASSLSGGNTEAFF

D gene: NA
J gene: TRBJ1-5
V gene: TRBV4-1
clone size: NA
CDR3 DNA: TGCGCCAGCAGCCCTCAGGGCTTCAATCAGCCCCAGCATTTT
CDR3 protein: CASSPQGFNQPQHF

D gene: NA
J gene: TRBJ2-3
V gene: TRBV9
clone size: NA
CDR3 DNA: TGTGCCAGCAGCGTAGACCATACCTCCGTTGAGTATTTT
CDR3 protein: CASSVDHTSVEYF

D gene: TRBD2
J gene: TRBJ2-3
V gene: TRBV30
clone size: NA
CDR3 DNA: TGTGCCTGGCCGAATTATGCTACTCCCTGCGGACTAGCGGGAGGTAACCCTAGCACAGATACGCAGTATTTT
CDR3 protein: CAWPNYATPCGLAGGNPSTDTQYF

D gene: NA
J gene: TRBJ1-2
V gene: TRBV21-1
clone size: NA
CDR3 DNA: TGTGCCAGCAGCACCATTAACTGTGACGGGATGCTGGCTGGCTACACCTTC
CDR3 protein: CASSTINCDGMLAGYTF

D gene: NA
J gene: TRBJ2-7
V gene: TRBV7-9
clone size: once
CDR3 DNA: TGTGCCAGCAGCTTAGCCGGGGGAGAGCAGTACTTC
CDR3 protein: CASSLAGGEQYF

D gene: NA
J gene: TRBJ1-1
V gene: TRBV9
clone size: NA
CDR3 DNA: TGTGCCAGCAGCAAGATTATGAACACTGAAGCTTTCTTT
CDR3 protein: CASSKIMNTEAFF

D gene: TRBD1
J gene: TRBJ2-2
V gene: TRBV6-6
clone size: NA
CDR3 DNA: TGTGCCCTCGGGACAGGGAGGACCGGGGAGCTGTTTTTT
CDR3 protein: CALGTGRTGELFF

D gene: NA
J gene: TRBJ2-1
V gene: TRBV29-1
clone size: NA
CDR3 DNA: TGCAGCGTTCCAGGGGTCTACAATGAGCAGTTCTTC
CDR3 protein: CSVPGVYNEQFF

D gene: NA
J gene: TRBJ2-7
V gene: TRBV19
clone size: once
CDR3 DNA: TGTGCCAGTAGTATGAAACCGGGACTTCAATACGAGCAGTACTTC
CDR3 protein: CASSMKPGLQYEQYF

D gene: NA
J gene: TRBJ1-5
V gene: TRBV14
clone size: NA
CDR3 DNA: TGTGCCAGCAGCCAAGCTGGCAGGGGAGGCAATCAGCCCCAGCATTTT
CDR3 protein: CASSQAGRGGNQPQHF

D gene: TRBD2
J gene: TRBJ2-1
V gene: TRBV4-3
clone size: NA
CDR3 DNA: TGCGCCAGCAGCCAGGCAGCCGGGACTAGAGACAATGAGCAGTTCTTC
CDR3 protein: CASSQAAGTRDNEQFF

D gene: TRBD1
J gene: TRBJ1-1
V gene: TRBV7-6
clone size: NA
CDR3 DNA: TGTGCCAGCAGCTTATCATCGGGGACAGGGACGTTTGAAGCTTTCTTT
CDR3 protein: CASSLSSGTGTFEAFF

D gene: NA
J gene: TRBJ1-5
V gene: TRBV4-1
clone size: NA
CDR3 DNA: TGCGCCAGCAGCCAAGATTCTGCAGGGAGTAGCAATCAGCCCCAGCATTTT
CDR3 protein: CASSQDSAGSSNQPQHF

D gene: NA
J gene: TRBJ2-1
V gene: TRBV6-2/TRBV6-3
clone size: NA
CDR3 DNA: TGTGCCAGCAGTTATTGGATGGCGTCTAGCGTTTCCTACAATGAGCAGTTCTTC
CDR3 protein: CASSYWMASSVSYNEQFF

D gene: TRBD1
J gene: TRBJ1-5
V gene: TRBV19
clone size: NA
CDR3 DNA: TGTGCCAGTAGTAGATTACAGGGGACACAGCCCCAGCATTTT
CDR3 protein: CASSRLQGTQPQHF

D gene: NA
J gene: TRBJ2-5
V gene: TRBV5-1
clone size: once
CDR3 DNA: TGCGCCAGCAGCCGGGACAACCAAGAGACCCAGTACTTC
CDR3 protein: CASSRDNQETQYF

D gene: NA
J gene: TRBJ1-3
V gene: TRBV3-1/TRBV3-2
clone size: NA
CDR3 DNA: TGTGCCAGCTCGCGGGCCGCGAGGGCTGGAAACACCATATATTTT
CDR3 protein: CASSRAARAGNTIYF

D gene: NA
J gene: TRBJ2-7
V gene: TRBV5-6
clone size: NA
CDR3 DNA: TGTGCCAGCAGCCCCAAAACCAATCGCCGGGAGTTGGCCTACGAGCAGTACTTC
CDR3 protein: CASSPKTNRRELAYEQYF

D gene: NA
J gene: TRBJ1-1
V gene: TRBV13
clone size: NA
CDR3 DNA: TGTGCCAGCAGCATTGGGACGGCGAACACTGAAGCTTTCTTT
CDR3 protein: CASSIGTANTEAFF

D gene: NA
J gene: TRBJ1-5
V gene: TRBV7-2
clone size: few
CDR3 DNA: TGTGCCAGCAGTCAATACAATCAGCCCCAGCATTTT
CDR3 protein: CASSQYNQPQHF

D gene: NA
J gene: TRBJ1-3
V gene: TRBV19
clone size: NA
CDR3 DNA: TGTGCCAGTAGTATAGTCGCCGCCTCTGGAAACACCATATATTTT
CDR3 protein: CASSIVAASGNTIYF

D gene: NA
J gene: TRBJ1-1
V gene: TRBV12-5
clone size: NA
CDR3 DNA: TGTGCTAGTGGTTTCCTCTCCTTCCGTAGGACAATGGGCGACCCTGAAGCTTTCTTT
CDR3 protein: CASGFLSFRRTMGDPEAFF

D gene: NA
J gene: TRBJ1-2
V gene: TRBV11-2
clone size: NA
CDR3 DNA: TGTGCCAGCAGCTTAGGGCCAGGATATTTATTCCATGGCTACACCTTC
CDR3 protein: CASSLGPGYLFHGYTF

D gene: TRBD1
J gene: TRBJ2-3
V gene: TRBV27
clone size: once
CDR3 DNA: TGTGCCAGCAGTGCCTCCGTGACAGGGACAGATACGCAGTATTTT
CDR3 protein: CASSASVTGTDTQYF

D gene: NA
J gene: TRBJ2-3
V gene: TRBV6-5
clone size: NA
CDR3 DNA: TGTGCCAGCAGCTTCGACAGCAGATTCACAGATACGCAGTATTTT
CDR3 protein: CASSFDSRFTDTQYF

D gene: NA
J gene: TRBJ1-4
V gene: TRBV11-2
clone size: NA
CDR3 DNA: TGTGCCAGCAGTCCAGGGCTACAGGAAAAACTGTTTTTT
CDR3 protein: CASSPGLQEKLFF

D gene: NA
J gene: TRBJ1-2
V gene: TRBV28
clone size: NA
CDR3 DNA: TGTGCCAGCAGGACCCCGGAGTTGGGCAACTATGGCTACACCTTC
CDR3 protein: CASRTPELGNYGYTF

D gene: NA
J gene: TRBJ1-2
V gene: TRBV7-9
clone size: NA
CDR3 DNA: TGTGCCAGCAGCTCACCAAATTCCCCTGCAGGGGAGGATGGCTACACCTTC
CDR3 protein: CASSSPNSPAGEDGYTF

D gene: NA
J gene: TRBJ2-6
V gene: TRBV3-1/TRBV3-2
clone size: NA
CDR3 DNA: TGTGCCAGCAGCCAGGGGTCCGGGGCCAACGTCCTGACTTTC
CDR3 protein: CASSQGSGANVLTF

D gene: TRBD1
J gene: TRBJ2-2
V gene: TRBV19
clone size: once
CDR3 DNA: TGTGCCAGTGTCACCGGGACAGGGTCTAATTCTCCCGACGGGGAGCTGTTTTTT
CDR3 protein: CASVTGTGSNSPDGELFF

D gene: NA
J gene: TRBJ2-5
V gene: TRBV7-2
clone size: NA
CDR3 DNA: TGTGCCAGCAGCTCCCCCGGTTGGGGGCCACGACCGGGAGAGACCCAGTACTTC
CDR3 protein: CASSSPGWGPRPGETQYF

D gene: TRBD2
J gene: TRBJ2-1
V gene: TRBV24-1
clone size: NA
CDR3 DNA: TGTGCCACCAGTGCTAGCGGGGGGTACCATGAGCAGTTCTTC
CDR3 protein: CATSASGGYHEQFF

D gene: NA
J gene: TRBJ1-1
V gene: TRBV3-1/TRBV3-2
clone size: NA
CDR3 DNA: TGTGCCAGCAGCCAAGATAGACAGGTGGCTGAAGCTTTCTTT
CDR3 protein: CASSQDRQVAEAFF

D gene: TRBD1
J gene: TRBJ2-7
V gene: TRBV19
clone size: once
CDR3 DNA: TGTGCCAGTAGTATCGCCACAGGGGGTATCTACGAGCAGTACTTC
CDR3 protein: CASSIATGGIYEQYF

D gene: NA
J gene: TRBJ1-6
V gene: TRBV28
clone size: NA
CDR3 DNA: TGTGCCAGCAGTCAGTATTCACCCCTCCACTTT
CDR3 protein: CASSQYSPLHF

D gene: NA
J gene: TRBJ2-3
V gene: TRBV12-3/TRBV12-4
clone size: once
CDR3 DNA: TGTGCCAGCAGCAGGGGTTACTCAGATACGCAGTATTTT
CDR3 protein: CASSRGYSDTQYF

D gene: NA
J gene: TRBJ1-2
V gene: TRBV30
clone size: once
CDR3 DNA: TGTGCCTGGAGCTCGAACAGGGCTCCCTCCATGTCCTTC
CDR3 protein: CAWSSNRAPSMSF

D gene: NA
J gene: TRBJ1-2
V gene: TRBV7-9
clone size: NA
CDR3 DNA: TGTGCCAGCAGCCAAACCAGGGGAGAAGGCTACACCTTC
CDR3 protein: CASSQTRGEGYTF

D gene: NA
J gene: TRBJ1-2
V gene: TRBV6-5
clone size: NA
CDR3 DNA: TGTGCCAGCAGTTACTTAGGGGAGGATAACTATGGCTACACCTTC
CDR3 protein: CASSYLGEDNYGYTF